This TCR beta chain was recovered during a study of long-term antiretroviral therapy in people with HIV. Study outcomes and limitations: Controls showed broader CDR3 length ranges than did the HIV repertoires. Absence of data on ART adherence, viral resistance or therapy changes was noted.

At the survey level, the v3.0 immunoSEQ assay was run. Profiling relied on immunoSEQ multiplex PCR, and the TCRdb table lists in-frame clones only, not all of them. The top ten clones hold just over 7% of a sample with some 15,000 clones, roughly 82% of them seen once. This clone was picked up one time. Its antigen remains unidentified. V gave up 1 base and J gave up 4 bases, with 11 bases separating them. The CDR3 has 15 residues. CDR1 is SGHNT and CDR2 is YYREEE in the germline V gene (reference sequence). The TCR comes from a man aged 25 to 40 with HIV. Material: unsorted PBMCs, obtained 0.4 years after starting antiretroviral therapy. This chain connects TRBV5-4 to TRBJ2-2, with D possibly being TRBD1 (5 bases). The CDR3 DNA follows: TGTGCCAGCAGCTTGCAGGGTACAAGCACCGGGGAGCTGTTTTTT. It translates to CASSLQGTSTGELFF. The whole variable domain, filled in from reference TRBV5-4 and TRBJ2-2, reads ETGVTQSPTHLIKTRGQQVTLRCSSQSGHNTVSWYQQALGQGPQFIFQYYREEENGRGNFPPRFSGLQFPNYSSELNVNALELDDSALYLCASSLQGTSTGELFFGEGSRLTVL.